Described below is a single T cell receptor beta chain sequence and its context. The second PCR ran about 6 to 12 cycles with a sample-barcoded 5' primer and J-beta primers. TCRdb itself ran the 5' RACE reads through MiXCR, one entry per CDR3 protein. The table has 910,000 or so distinct CDR3 sequences, roughly half seen once. In germline, CDR1 is MDHEN, CDR2 SYDVKM. The CDR3 spans 15 residues. Deletions cut 6 bases from V and 0 bases from J, with 15 bases between. This record comes from a study of blood T cells in healthy people across ages. The specimen was blood. The TCR sequence derives from a woman in her fifties or sixties in good health. The chain combines TRBV28 with TRBJ2-7; no clear D. The CDR3 bases are TGTGCCAGCAGGCGGCAGTGGGGAAGCTCCTACGAGCAGTACTTC. It translates to CASRRQWGSSYEQYF.